Below, one TCR beta chain is given with its context. The sample holds other DNA sequences that translate to the same CDR3. The data derive from a study of blood T cell repertoires in COVID-19. Across the whole study: Sources were T cells, B-cell-depleted T cells, or PBMCs; the material itself was cDNA or gDNA.

Trimming took 0 bases from V and 3 from J; bases not matched to a gene: 2. CDR3 length equals 14 residues. Germline V gives CDR1 SGHRS, CDR2 YFSETQ. Only in-frame clones appear in the TCRdb table, and some are missing; sequencing was by immunoSEQ multiplex PCR. The data show about 330,000 clones, roughly 90% seen once. The sample taken for sequencing was peripheral blood. The receptor comes from a woman between 45 and 65 years old with active or convalescent COVID-19. The chain recombines TRBV5-1 with TRBJ1-1; 7 bases agree with TRBD1. The CDR3 coding sequence is TGCGCCAGCAGCTTGGGACAGGGACACACTGAAGCTTTCTTT. This sequence encodes CASSLGQGHTEAFF.